This T cell receptor beta chain was sequenced during a study of blood T cell repertoires in COVID-19. Study information: From the United States, Italy and Spain came samples of acute and convalescent COVID-19. The analysed material was cDNA or gDNA that came from T cells, B-cell-depleted T cells, or PBMCs.

Germline CDR1 is LGHNA and CDR2 is YNFKEQ. The CDR3 is 17 amino acids. V was pared by 0 bases and J by 0 bases, with 5 bases of the junction left unmatched. Sequencing used immunoSEQ multiplex PCR; TCRdb keeps in-frame clones, though not all of them. The sample carries over 120,000 clones, roughly 88% recorded once. The TCR was taken from a man between 65 and 80 years old with acute or convalescent COVID-19. The sequenced sample was peripheral blood. The gene calls are TRBV4-2 and TRBJ2-7, with 10 bases identical to TRBD2. CDR3 residues: CASSQEFRLAGSYEQYF. The CDR3 bases are TGTGCCAGCAGCCAAGAGTTCCGACTAGCGGGCTCCTACGAGCAGTACTTC.